The 21 T cell receptor beta chains in this list originate from one sample, sequenced in a study of CD8 T cells in Susac syndrome. With random hexamers, reverse transcription was performed on about 0.5 to 1 ug of RNA. TCRdb re-called the immunoSEQ multiplex PCR reads with MiXCR, one entry per CDR3 protein. The sample lists about 300,000 distinct CDR3 sequences, around 91% occurring once. Source material: CD8+ T cells from PBMCs. All receptors come from a human donor with multiple sclerosis.

This clonotype was counted a single time. This chain joins TRBV18 and TRBJ2-1, with 8 bases fitting TRBD2. Trimming took 0 bases from V and 7 from J; bases not matched to a gene: 5. The germline V gene encodes CDR1 KGHSH and CDR2 LQKENI. The CDR3 spans 15 residues. CDR3 sequence reads: CASSPPGRAVNEQFF. CDR3 sequence (DNA): TGTGCCAGCTCACCACCCGGGAGGGCCGTGAATGAGCAGTTCTTC.

V usage is TRBV18 and J usage is TRBJ2-1; 11 nucleotides agree with TRBD2. J gave up 9 bases and V 6 bases, and 22 bases lay outside the gene matches. The germline V gene encodes CDR1 KGHSH and CDR2 LQKENI. There are 19 residues in the CDR3. In DNA form, the CDR3 reads TGTGCCAGCTCGCACGGGACAAGATTAGCGGGAGGGGAATCCAGTGAGCAGTTCTTC. This gives the protein CASSHGTRLAGGESSEQFF.

The rearrangement joins TRBV9 to TRBJ1-1, with D hard to call. Germline-derived CDR1 and CDR2 are SGDLS and YYNGEE. The V end lost 3 bases, the J end lost 1 base, and 10 bases lay between the germline ends. This CDR3 has 14 amino acids. CDR3 protein: CASSGQGRNTEAFF. CDR3 nucleotide sequence: TGTGCCAGCAGCGGACAAGGCCGGAACACTGAAGCTTTCTTT.

The chain employs TRBV20-1 and TRBJ2-7, with a tentative D call TRBD1 (5 bases). CDR3 length: 14 residues. V lost 4 bases to trimming and J lost 2 bases, with 15 bases between them. The germline CDR1 and CDR2 sequences are DFQATT and SNEGSKA (reference sequence). In nucleotides, the CDR3 is TGCAGTGCTAAGTTGGGTTTAGGGGCCTACGAGCAGTACTTC. This sequence encodes CSAKLGLGAYEQYF.

This chain uses TRBV6-2 or TRBV6-3 with TRBJ2-5, with 8 nucleotides matching TRBD2. The germline gives CDR1 MNHEY, CDR2 SVGEGT. The CDR3 contains 14 residues. With 6 bases clipped from V and 4 bases from J, the junction kept 7 bases outside the gene matches. CDR3 protein: CASSVAGSGETQYF. The CDR3 DNA sequence: TGTGCCAGCAGCGTAGCGGGGAGTGGAGAGACCCAGTACTTC.

The V gene is TRBV28, the J gene TRBJ2-3; 9 nucleotides line up with TRBD1. V was pared by 7 bases and J by 4 bases, with 6 bases of the junction left unmatched. The CDR3 loop spans 14 amino acids. Germline CDR1 MDHEN, CDR2 SYDVKM. DNA for the CDR3: TGTGCCAGCATCGGGACAGGGCCAGCAGATACGCAGTATTTT. This gives the protein CASIGTGPADTQYF. Full variable domain (missing parts from reference TRBV28 and TRBJ2-3): DVKVTQSSRYLVKRTGEKVFLECVQDMDHENMFWYRQDPGLGLRLIYFSYDVKMKEKGDIPEGYSVSREKKERFSLILESASTNQTSMYLCASIGTGPADTQYFGPGTRLTVL.

The chain joins TRBV4-3 to TRBJ1-5; D not certain. The CDR3 runs 18 residues. Germline CDR1 and CDR2: LGHNA and YSLEER. V lost 0 bases, J lost 1 base, and 16 bases lay in between. CDR3 in amino acids: CASSQDFFGSRSNQPQHF. The CDR3 DNA is TGCGCCAGCAGCCAAGACTTTTTTGGCAGCAGAAGCAATCAGCCCCAGCATTTT.

The CDR3 coding sequence is TGTGCCAGCAGCTTATTGACCTCCGGGTTGAACGAGCAGTACTTC. This translates into CASSLLTSGLNEQYF. The chain couples TRBV7-2 to TRBJ2-7, with D unclear. The germline V gene encodes CDR1 SGHTA and CDR2 FQGNSA. The ends were cut back, 2 bases at V and 5 bases at J, with 16 bases in the middle. The CDR3 totals 15 residues.

This sequence joins TRBV7-3 and TRBJ2-1; D tentatively reads TRBD1 or TRBD2 (5 bases each). Germline CDR1 is SGHTA and CDR2 is FQGTGA. V gave up 0 bases and J gave up 4 bases, with 19 bases separating them. This CDR3 has 18 amino acids. CDR3 sequence reads: CASSLTPDYRGGYNEQFF. The CDR3 DNA sequence: TGTGCCAGCAGCTTAACCCCCGACTACCGTGGGGGTTACAATGAGCAGTTCTTC.

The gene calls are TRBV7-8 and TRBJ2-1, with 8 bases that match TRBD2. This CDR3 comprises 15 residues. Germline lookup yields CDR1 SGHVS and CDR2 FQNEAQ. V was pared by 1 base and J by 10 bases, with 9 bases of the junction left unmatched. CDR3 residues: CASSLGSGGPVEQFF. The CDR3 DNA reads as TGTGCCAGCAGCTTAGGGAGCGGGGGCCCTGTAGAGCAGTTCTTC. Supplemented by reference TRBV7-8 and TRBJ2-1, the full variable domain reads GAGVSQSPRYKVAKRGQDVALRCDPISGHVSLFWYQQALGQGPEFLTYFQNEAQLDKSGLPSDRFFAERPEGSVSTLKIQRTQQEDSAVYLCASSLGSGGPVEQFFGPGTRLTVL.

The chain couples TRBV10-3 to TRBJ2-1; 9 bases fit TRBD2. Germline trimming cut 0 bases from V and 12 bases from J; bases unmatched to any gene: 9. The length of the CDR3 is 15 residues. CDR1 and CDR2 (germline): ENHRY, SYGVKD. CDR3 coding DNA: TGTGCCATCAGTGAGTCGGGGACGGTGACTAGCGGGCAGTTCTTC. This gives the protein CAISESGTVTSGQFF.

The chain carries TRBV12-3 or TRBV12-4 and TRBJ2-7; D ambiguous. V lost 4 bases and J 7 bases, leaving 20 bases between the germline ends. The CDR3 runs to 15 residues. For the CDR3, the DNA is TGTGCCAGCAGTTCCCGACGATCTGGTTCGTGGGAGCAGTACTTC. Translating gives CASSSRRSGSWEQYF.

This clonotype was seen more than once but under ten times. The chain is built from TRBV24-1 and TRBJ2-3; tentative D call: TRBD2 (6 bases). This CDR3 has 14 amino acids. The germline V and J ends were trimmed by 4 bases and 8 bases, with 15 bases remaining between them. Germline-derived CDR1 and CDR2 are KGHDR and SFDVKD. The chain's CDR3 is CATSDPRPGGTQYF. The CDR3 DNA is TGTGCCACCAGTGACCCAAGGCCCGGGGGTACGCAGTATTTT.

The chain links TRBV28 to TRBJ2-7, with D unclear. Germline V gives CDR1 MDHEN, CDR2 SYDVKM. The V end was cut by 5 bases, the J end by 7 bases, with 9 bases between. The CDR3 is 11 amino acids. The CDR3 loop reads CASSPSWEQYF. As DNA, the CDR3 is TGTGCCAGCAGTCCTAGTTGGGAGCAGTACTTC. Full variable domain (rest looked up from reference TRBV28 and TRBJ2-7): DVKVTQSSRYLVKRTGEKVFLECVQDMDHENMFWYRQDPGLGLRLIYFSYDVKMKEKGDIPEGYSVSREKKERFSLILESASTNQTSMYLCASSPSWEQYFGPGTRLTVT.

The chain recombines TRBV30 with TRBJ2-7; perhaps TRBD2 as D (5 bases). The CDR3 contains 17 residues. V was cut by 0 bases and J by 4 bases, with 22 bases left in between. Germline V lookup: CDR1 GTSNPN, CDR2 SVGIG (reference sequence). Here the CDR3 DNA reads TGTGCCTGGAGTGTAAGGAGGTTCGGGCGAACGGGGTACGAGCAGTACTTC. Translated, it gives CAWSVRRFGRTGYEQYF.

The rearrangement links TRBV4-3 to TRBJ1-4; TRBD1 might be the D (6 bases). This CDR3 has 16 amino acids. Germline V gives CDR1 LGHNA, CDR2 YSLEER. With 0 bases removed from V and 8 bases from J, the gap between germline ends came to 16 bases. The CDR3 DNA sequence: TGCGCCAGCAGCCAAGAAAGTGGGGGGCTCGGGGAAAAACTGTTTTTT. It yields the protein CASSQESGGLGEKLFF.

The chain employs TRBV19 and TRBJ2-4, with D possibly being TRBD2 (5 bases). The V end lost 10 bases, the J end lost 7 bases, and 17 bases lay between the germline ends. The CDR3 runs 13 residues. CDR1 and CDR2 from the germline V gene are LNHDA and SQIVND (reference sequence). The CDR3 DNA sequence: TGTGCCATCGCAGTGTCCCCGGGGAACATTCAGTACTTC. Amino acids: CAIAVSPGNIQYF.

The rearrangement joins TRBV20-1 to TRBJ2-3; D possibly corresponds to TRBD1 (5 bases). This CDR3 region has 13 residues. V was clipped by 6 bases and J by 1 base, with 11 bases between them. In germline, CDR1 is DFQATT, CDR2 SNEGSKA (reference sequence). As DNA, the CDR3 is TGCAGTGCACGGGTCAGGGGCACAGATACGCAGTATTTT. It translates to CSARVRGTDTQYF.

V and J are TRBV18 and TRBJ2-5; D tentatively reads TRBD1 or TRBD2 (6 bases each). The V end lost 3 bases, the J end lost 5 bases, and 22 bases lay between the germline ends. Germline CDR1 KGHSH, CDR2 LQKENI. The CDR3 is made up of 17 amino acids. The CDR3 sequence: CASSPRGADGDAETQYF. CDR3 DNA sequence: TGTGCCAGCTCACCTAGGGGGGCAGACGGGGATGCGGAGACCCAGTACTTC.

This clonotype was observed a single time. This rearrangement joins TRBV6-2 or TRBV6-3 to TRBJ2-7; D is uncertain. Trimming left V 6 bases short and J 4 bases short, with 16 bases between. The CDR3 is 14 amino acids. Germline values: CDR1 MNHEY, CDR2 SVGEGT. CDR3 region: CASSKRTTEYEQYF. Here the CDR3 DNA reads TGTGCCAGCAGCAAAAGAACAACAGAATACGAGCAGTACTTC.

V usage is TRBV2 and J usage is TRBJ2-7, with D possibly TRBD2 on 6 matching bases. Germline V gene data show CDR1 as SNHLY and CDR2 as FYNNEI. The CDR3 length is 15 residues. V dropped 4 bases and J dropped 0 bases, with 13 bases sitting between them. The CDR3 coding sequence is TGTGCCAGCAGTGTCCCCCGGCGGGACTCCTACGAGCAGTACTTC. It translates to CASSVPRRDSYEQYF.